These 17 T cell receptor beta chains originate from one sample sequenced in a study of T cell responses to AZD1222 COVID-19 vaccine. Clones were read by immunoSEQ multiplex PCR, and TCRdb kept only the in-frame ones, dropping some. The sample records roughly 71,000 clones, roughly 85% being singletons. The material sequenced was peripheral blood, taken on day 0 of AZD1222 vaccination. The receptors were sampled from an adult in good health.

The chain employs TRBV4-1 and TRBJ1-1; maybe TRBD1 (6 bases). Germline V gene sequence: CDR1 MGHRA, CDR2 YSYEKL. The CDR3 length is 13 residues. V shed 1 base and J shed 5 bases, with 8 bases lying between them. CDR3 DNA: TGCGCCAGCAGCCAAGTAGGGGGAACTGAAGCTTTCTTT. This gives the protein CASSQVGGTEAFF.

This chain links TRBV19 with TRBJ1-3; 7 nucleotides align to TRBD1. Germline values: CDR1 LNHDA, CDR2 SQIVND (reference sequence). This CDR3 has 16 amino acids. V shed 6 bases and J 0 bases; nucleotides not matched to a gene: 8. CDR3 in DNA: TGTGCCAGTAGCCGGGGACAGTCAGCCTCTGGAAACACCATATATTTT. Its translation is CASSRGQSASGNTIYF.

The rearrangement links TRBV6-5 to TRBJ2-3; weak D call: TRBD2 (5 bases). Per the germline V gene, CDR1 is MNHEY and CDR2 is SVGAGI. This CDR3 is built from 14 residues. The V end was cut by 6 bases, the J end by 5 bases, with 15 bases between. For the CDR3, the DNA is TGTGCCAGCAGCCGGGCCACCGAGGGAGATACGCAGTATTTT. It yields the protein CASSRATEGDTQYF.

This chain's CDR3 is CASSFFQRDSNEQFF. The CDR3 nucleotides read TGCGCCAGCAGCTTTTTTCAGCGGGACTCCAATGAGCAGTTCTTC. The chain combines TRBV5-1 with TRBJ2-1; 7 bases are a match to TRBD2. The CDR3 sequence is 15 residues long. Germline V gene data show CDR1 as SGHRS and CDR2 as YFSETQ. Trimming removed 2 bases from V and 6 bases from J; junction bases left unmatched: 8.

The chain's CDR3 is CASSLNSGNTIYF. Here the CDR3 DNA reads TGTGCCAGCAGCCTCAACTCTGGAAACACCATATATTTT. The gene calls are TRBV6-5 and TRBJ1-3; D uncertain. The CDR3 has 13 residues. The germline V gene has CDR1 MNHEY and CDR2 SVGAGI. With 6 bases removed from V and 0 bases from J, the gap between germline ends came to 6 bases.

This clone was detected once. This sequence joins TRBV2 and TRBJ2-1; maybe TRBD2 (6 bases). The germline gives CDR1 SNHLY, CDR2 FYNNEI. There are 13 residues in the CDR3. V lost 7 bases to trimming and J lost 10 bases, with 17 bases between them. CDR3 nucleotide sequence: TGTGCCAGCACCCTGAGGGGCGGGGTCGAGCAGTTCTTC. Its translation is CASTLRGGVEQFF.

About this clone itself: A read error may account for a junction end that differs from germline. CDR3 amino acids: CASKPQGPGF. The CDR3 DNA reads TGTGCCAGCAAACCACAGGGGCCGGGGTTT. The V call is TRBV6-5, the J call TRBJ1-6, with 7 positions matching TRBD1. The CDR3 sequence is 10 residues long. The germline gives CDR1 MNHEY, CDR2 SVGAGI.

The chain couples TRBV28 to TRBJ1-4; D is perhaps TRBD1 (5 bases). This CDR3 is 13 amino acids long. Between the trimmed V and J ends, which lost 6 bases and 8 bases, there was a span of 13 bases. Germline loops: CDR1 MDHEN, CDR2 SYDVKM. The CDR3 loop reads CASRSGSGEKLFF. DNA for the CDR3: TGTGCCAGCAGGTCAGGGTCAGGAGAAAAACTGTTTTTT.

The chain couples TRBV7-8 to TRBJ1-2; TRBD1 agrees at 9 bases. The CDR3 spans 20 residues. From germline, CDR1 is SGHVS and CDR2 FQNEAQ. V lost 3 bases to trimming and J lost 7 bases; unmatched junction nucleotides: 24. This CDR3 is CASSLEYGGTGLNLIRGYTF. CDR3 DNA: TGTGCCAGCAGCTTGGAATATGGAGGGACAGGGTTAAATTTAATTCGTGGCTACACCTTC.

The CDR3 region has the DNA TGTGCCAGCAGTTACCCCGGGGGTAGCAATCAGCCCCAGCATTTT. Its protein product is CASSYPGGSNQPQHF. V is TRBV6-2 or TRBV6-3 and J is TRBJ1-5; possible D gene TRBD1, 5 bases. Germline V gene data show CDR1 as MNHEY and CDR2 as SVGEGT. V was cut by 2 bases and J by 0 bases, with 8 bases left in between. The CDR3 extends over 15 amino acids.

Only one count was recorded for this clone. V gene TRBV6-5 combines with J gene TRBJ2-7, with D perhaps TRBD2 (5 bases). Germline V lookup: CDR1 MNHEY, CDR2 SVGAGI. The CDR3 runs 15 residues. Deletions cut 4 bases from V and 2 bases from J, with 15 bases between. DNA for the CDR3: TGTGCCAGCAGTTTTGCGGGCGACCTAACCTACGAGCAGTACTTC. Protein product: CASSFAGDLTYEQYF.

In this sample, this clone turned up a few times. V and J are TRBV6-4 and TRBJ1-1; D gene ambiguous. The length of the CDR3 is 13 residues. The V gene lost 3 bases and the J gene lost 3 bases, with 8 bases spanning the gap. The germline CDR1 and CDR2 sequences are MRHNA and SNTAGT. The CDR3 region is CASSERQYTEAFF. CDR3 bases: TGTGCCAGCAGTGAGAGGCAGTACACTGAAGCTTTCTTT.

V usage is TRBV6-5 and J usage is TRBJ1-2; D may be TRBD1 (5 bases). Germline V gene data show CDR1 as MNHEY and CDR2 as SVGAGI. This CDR3 is built from 12 residues. V shed 6 bases and J shed 7 bases, with 12 bases lying between them. CDR3 sequence (DNA): TGTGCCAGCAGCCAACCGGGGGGTGGCTACACCTTC. The encoded protein is CASSQPGGGYTF.

CDR3 coding DNA: TGTGCCAGCAGCCAAGGGGCAGATTTTATGGCCCAGCATTTT. It encodes CASSQGADFMAQHF. V gene TRBV3-1 (or the pseudogene TRBV3-2) combines with J gene TRBJ1-5; no clear D. V lost 1 base and J 11 bases, leaving 15 bases between the germline ends. The germline gives CDR1 LGHDT, CDR2 YNNKEL (reference sequence). This CDR3 has 14 amino acids.

This clone was observed a handful of times. The chain uses TRBV6-5 and TRBJ1-2; tentatively, D is TRBD1 (6 bases). The CDR3 length is 14 residues. V was shortened by 6 bases and J by 3 bases, with 14 bases between the two germline ends. Germline CDR1 reads MNHEY; CDR2 reads SVGAGI. The CDR3 spells CASRTGAGDYGYTF. DNA of the CDR3: TGTGCCAGCAGAACGGGGGCAGGGGACTATGGCTACACCTTC.

The chain employs TRBV9 and TRBJ2-2; D is perhaps TRBD1 or TRBD2 (6 bases each). Germline loops: CDR1 SGDLS, CDR2 YYNGEE. This CDR3 is 18 amino acids long. Deletions cut 2 bases from V and 4 bases from J, with 21 bases between. The CDR3 loop is CASSVLQGGFLGTGELFF. The CDR3, as DNA: TGTGCCAGCAGCGTCCTACAGGGAGGTTTTTTAGGCACCGGGGAGCTGTTTTTT.

This clone was detected once. The gene calls are TRBV30 and TRBJ2-7, with D possibly being TRBD2 (5 bases). CDR1 and CDR2 from the germline V gene are GTSNPN and SVGIG (reference sequence). The CDR3 is 17 residues long. Trimming cost V 3 bases and J 0 bases, with 21 bases left between them. The CDR3 spells CAWRETPGWTRSYEQYF. The CDR3 region has the DNA TGTGCCTGGAGGGAAACCCCGGGATGGACTCGCTCCTACGAGCAGTACTTC.